This TCR beta chain was profiled in a study of blood T cell repertoires in COVID-19. Looking at the study overall: Both acute and convalescent COVID-19 samples were obtained from the United States, Italy and Spain. The cDNA or gDNA used as material had been derived from T cells, B-cell-depleted T cells, or PBMCs.

Original handling: For nucleated cells, counts were estimated from reference gene primer amplification. The data were produced by immunoSEQ multiplex PCR, yet TCRdb's version contains in-frame clones alone and is incomplete. From that table come the V and J calls and clone size; the DNA was used to work out D and trimming. The sample lists about 29,000 clones; roughly 85% were seen once. V was pared by 3 bases and J by 1 base, with 8 bases between. CDR3 length equals 14 residues. Germline CDR1 and CDR2: SGHRS and YFSETQ. Seattle participants joined during active infection and were tracked over time. This clone was found once.

The gene calls are TRBV5-1 and TRBJ1-5; D remains ambiguous. The sequenced sample was peripheral blood. This receptor was taken from an elderly woman with COVID-19, enrolled during active disease. Written as DNA, the CDR3 is TGCGCCAGCAGCTCTGGGGAGAGCAATCAGCCCCAGCATTTT. Translating it yields CASSSGESNQPQHF.